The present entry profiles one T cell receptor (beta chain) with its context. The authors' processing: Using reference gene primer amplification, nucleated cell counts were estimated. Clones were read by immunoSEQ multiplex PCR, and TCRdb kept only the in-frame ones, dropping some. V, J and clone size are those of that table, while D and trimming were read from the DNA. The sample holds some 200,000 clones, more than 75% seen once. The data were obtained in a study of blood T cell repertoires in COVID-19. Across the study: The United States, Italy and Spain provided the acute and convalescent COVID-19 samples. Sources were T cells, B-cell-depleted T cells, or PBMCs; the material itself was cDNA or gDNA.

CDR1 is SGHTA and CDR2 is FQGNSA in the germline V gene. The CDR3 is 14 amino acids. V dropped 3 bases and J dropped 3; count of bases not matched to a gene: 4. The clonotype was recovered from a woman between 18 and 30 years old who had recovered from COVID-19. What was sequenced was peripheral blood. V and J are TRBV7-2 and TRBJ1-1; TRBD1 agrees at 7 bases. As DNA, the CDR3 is TGTGCCAGCAGCTTTAACAGGGGTTACACTGAAGCTTTCTTT. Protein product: CASSFNRGYTEAFF.